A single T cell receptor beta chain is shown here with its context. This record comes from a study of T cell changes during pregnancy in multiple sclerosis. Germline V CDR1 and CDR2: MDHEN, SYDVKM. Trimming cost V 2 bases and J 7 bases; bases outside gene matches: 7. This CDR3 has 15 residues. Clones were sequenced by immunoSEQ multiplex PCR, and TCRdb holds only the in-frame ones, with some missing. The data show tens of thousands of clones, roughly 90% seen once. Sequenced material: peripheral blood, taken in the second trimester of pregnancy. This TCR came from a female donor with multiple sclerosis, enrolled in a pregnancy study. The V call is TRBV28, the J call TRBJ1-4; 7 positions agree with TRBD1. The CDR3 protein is CASSLNRGMIEKLFF. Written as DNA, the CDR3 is TGTGCCAGCAGTTTAAACAGGGGAATGATTGAAAAACTGTTTTTT.